This TCR beta chain was profiled in a study of molecular identifiers for immune sequencing clone quantification. Study-level results: Shared barcodes on identical TCR molecules could underestimate the sizes of highly expanded clones.

TCRdb redid the calling of the PCR reads with MiXCR, one entry per CDR3 protein. The sample lists a few hundred thousand distinct CDR3 sequences; under 30% were seen once. Germline V gene data show CDR1 as MGHDK and CDR2 as SYGVNS. CDR3 length equals 13 residues. Note on this clonotype: What it recognizes is unknown. The junction differs from germline at one of its ends, possibly a read error.

This receptor was taken from a human donor in good health. Some libraries in this study had Jurkat cell RNA spiked in. The specimen was naive CD8+ T cells from blood, with Jurkat cell RNA spiked in. Stated subset: FACS-sorted CD8+CD4-CCR7+CD45RA+ naive T cells. The chain recombines TRBV25-1 with TRBJ2-7; TRBD2 aligns across 8 bases. The CDR3 sequence: CACSPGRGYEQYF. The CDR3 coding sequence is TGTGCCTGCAGTCCCGGGAGGGGCTACGAGCAGTACTTC.